The clone carrying this TCR beta chain occurred many times. As yet, its antigen is unknown. CDR1 and CDR2 (germline): DFQATT, SNEGSKA (reference sequence). The CDR3 is 13 amino acids. Between the trimmed V and J ends, which lost 0 bases and 4 bases, there was a span of 9 bases. These data originate in a study of read filtering for tumor transcriptome and immune sequencing. Study results and limitations: The sorted CD138-negative fraction was a mixed bone marrow immune population, not purified T cells. IR-seq captured clonotypes deeper and more reliably than RNA-seq. Dropping single-read clonotypes raised IR-seq and RNA-seq shared-clonotype correlation.

The library was built from roughly 400 ng RNA with molecular barcoded adaptors for alpha/delta and beta/gamma chains. TCRdb fed the reads into MiXCR, producing one record per CDR3 protein. The sample lists some 130,000 distinct CDR3 sequences; roughly 13% were seen once. The rearrangement uses TRBV20-1 and TRBJ1-2; D is unclear. Material: a population of CD138-negative cells sorted from bone marrow. The clonotype was recovered from a donor at least 40 years old with multiple myeloma. CDR3 region: CSARDTVRYGYTF. The CDR3 DNA reads TGCAGTGCTAGAGATACGGTTCGCTATGGCTACACCTTC.